The 29 T cell receptor beta chains given below trace back to one sample, sequenced in a study of tumor and adjacent non-tumor tissue in lung cancer. TCRbeta libraries were built with three rounds of nested PCR, modified from ARM-PCR. TCRdb processed the multiplex PCR reads anew with MiXCR; each CDR3 protein has one entry. The sample carries under 80,000 distinct CDR3 sequences, around three quarters recorded once. RNA was extracted from bulk tissue without any cell sorting. This non-tumor lung sample came from over 3 cm beyond the tumor edge. Source material: distant non-tumor lung tissue. The receptors shown here come from a man aged 55 to 70 with non-small cell lung cancer.

About this clonotype itself: A much more abundant neighbour one base away suggests this may be a read error. V and J are TRBV20-1 and TRBJ2-5; D remains unclear. This CDR3 region has 15 residues. Germline V lookup: CDR1 DFQATT, CDR2 SNEGSKA (reference sequence). CDR3 bases: TGCAGTGGTAGAACTATCGGACGGAGCCAAGAGACCCAGTACTTC. This codes for CSGRTIGRSQETQYF.

The chain links TRBV6-1 to TRBJ1-2; perhaps TRBD1 as D (6 bases). The CDR3 is 15 amino acids. V lost 9 bases and J lost 4, with 21 bases in between. Germline V CDR1 and CDR2: MNHNS, SASEGT. The CDR3 here is CARSVVARGAYGYTF. As DNA, the CDR3 is TGTGCCAGAAGCGTCGTAGCAAGGGGGGCCTATGGCTACACCTTC.

In regard to this clonotype: At one of its ends the junction is not consistent with the germline gene, which may arise from a read error. The chain uses TRBV4-2 and TRBJ2-2, with 14 positions matching TRBD2. In germline, CDR1 is LGHNA, CDR2 YNFKEQ. This CDR3 comprises 17 residues. The DNA for the CDR3 is TGTGCCAGCATCCAATCCGGGACTAGCGGGAGACACCGGGAGCTATTTTTT. Its translation: CASIQSGTSGRHRELFF.

This clonotype was seen a handful of times. It may be a read error: a sequence one base away is much more abundant. The J gene is TRBJ2-4, the V gene TRBV24-1; 8 bases match TRBD1. This CDR3 is built from 15 residues. The V gene's germline CDR1 is KGHDR and CDR2 SFDVKD. The DNA of the CDR3 is TGTACCACCAGTGATCGGGACAGGAGGACAAACATTCAGTACTTC. The encoded protein is CTTSDRDRRTNIQYF.

Of note for this clonotype: Just one base apart from a much larger clone, this may be a read error. This chain joins TRBV20-1 and TRBJ1-1, with D hard to call. This CDR3 spans 13 amino acids. Germline V gene lookup returns CDR1 DFQATT and CDR2 SNEGSKA (reference sequence). CDR3 bases: TGCAGTGCTAGAGACGGGGTGGCCACTGAAGTTTTCTTT. It codes for CSARDGVATEVFF.

With regard to this clonotype: At one boundary the junction diverges from the germline segment, which might be a read error. The chain employs TRBV6-1 and TRBJ1-2; the D is unclear. Germline-derived CDR1 and CDR2 are MNHNS and SASEGT. This CDR3 contains 14 residues. CDR3 coding DNA: TGTGCCAGCGGTGAAGGTGTCAGATCATATGGCTACACCTTC. Translating gives CASGEGVRSYGYTF.

This clonotype was detected many times. The chain is built from TRBV29-1 and TRBJ2-1, with 7 bases fitting TRBD2. This CDR3 comprises 13 residues. The V gene's germline CDR1 is SQVTM and CDR2 ANQGSEA. CDR3: CITGGDGHNEQFF. The CDR3 DNA sequence: TGCATAACTGGGGGGGATGGACACAATGAGCAGTTCTTC.

Remarks on this clonotype: One end of the junction does not line up with germline, which may come from a read error. The rearrangement uses TRBV5-4 and TRBJ2-3; D call uncertain. The length of the CDR3 is 13 residues. Germline V CDR1 and CDR2: SGHNT, YYREEE (reference sequence). CDR3 nucleotides: TGTGCCAGCAGCACGCAAATCACAGATATGCAGTATTTT. It codes for CASSTQITDMQYF.

This clonotype came up once. A read error is possible here, since a much larger clone lies one base away. V and J are TRBV11-2 and TRBJ1-6, with 7 bases aligning to TRBD1. This CDR3 contains 14 residues. CDR1 is SGHAT and CDR2 is FQNNGV in the germline V gene. Trimming took 6 bases from V and 10 from J; bases not matched to a gene: 9. This CDR3 is CASRSTGRGSPLHF. The DNA of the CDR3 is TGTGCCAGCAGATCGACAGGGAGGGGGTCACCCCTCCACTTT.

This chain joins TRBV11-1 and TRBJ2-2; D is undetermined. Germline assignment: CDR1 SGHAT and CDR2 FQDESV (reference sequence). CDR3 length: 14 amino acids. In DNA, the CDR3 is TGTGCTAGTAGCTGTACTGGTGGCACCGGGGAGCTGTTTTTT. Its translation is CASSCTGGTGELFF.

The chain links TRBV11-2 to TRBJ2-1; D perhaps matches TRBD2 (5 bases). The CDR3 is 15 residues long. Per the germline V gene, CDR1 is SGHAT and CDR2 is FQNNGV. V was pared by 1 base and J by 9 bases, with 16 bases between. The DNA of the CDR3 is TGTGCCAGCAGCTTAGGAGGGAGTAGGGTAAGTGAGCAGTTCTTC. Translation gives CASSLGGSRVSEQFF.

As to this clonotype: At one of its ends the junction is not consistent with the germline gene, which may arise from a read error. CDR3 bases: TGTGTCAGCAAGCTTTGGAAAGAGGAGACCCAGTACTTC. Translated: CVSKLWKEETQYF. V gene TRBV11-2 combines with J gene TRBJ2-5, with D unclear. Looked up from germline, CDR1 is SGHAT and CDR2 is FQNNGV. CDR3 length: 13 amino acids.

The count of this clonotype is one. The CDR3 end shows no conserved phenylalanine or tryptophan, and so a read error is likely. The V call is TRBV9, the J call TRBJ1-2; 7 positions match TRBD1. CDR3 length: 14 amino acids. Unmatched junction bases numbered 10, after V lost 3 bases and J lost 8 bases. Germline loops: CDR1 SGDLS, CDR2 YYNGEE. The CDR3 coding sequence is TGTGCCAGCAGCGCAAGACAGGGAACGGACGGCTACACCTAC. Translated, it gives CASSARQGTDGYTY.

Points on this clonotype: Its ends do not fully match the called genes, so a read error is possible. The chain uses TRBV20-1 and TRBJ2-1; maybe TRBD2 (6 bases). The CDR3 is made up of 15 amino acids. CDR1 and CDR2 (germline): DFQATT, SNEGSKA (reference sequence). CDR3 residues: CSARLAGGVSNEEFF. The CDR3 DNA follows: TGCAGTGCTAGACTAGCCGGGGGAGTCTCCAATGAGGAGTTCTTC.

On this clonotype itself: Mismatch with germline at one junction end may stem from a read error. The J gene is TRBJ2-1, the V gene TRBV6-1, with TRBD2 matching 8 bases. Germline CDR1 reads MNHNS; CDR2 reads SASEGT. This CDR3 comprises 15 residues. CDR3 region: CASSATSARWNEQFF. For the CDR3, the DNA is TGCGCCAGCAGTGCGACTAGCGCCAGGTGGAATGAGCAGTTCTTC.

Concerning this clonotype: This sequence may be a read error, since a much larger clone differs from it by one base. The chain has TRBV6-4 and TRBJ2-1; D gene ambiguous. Germline V CDR1 and CDR2: MRHNA, SNTAGT. With 7 bases removed from V and 8 bases from J, the gap between germline ends came to 15 bases. This CDR3 is built from 13 residues. CDR3 coding DNA: TGTGCCAGCAATGAGTCCTCTTATCATGAGCAGTTCTTC. Translated: CASNESSYHEQFF.

The rearrangement links TRBV6-5 to TRBJ1-2; no clear D gene. The germline V gene has CDR1 MNHEY and CDR2 SVGAGI. The V end lost 5 bases, the J end lost 1 base, and 14 bases lay between the germline ends. The CDR3 loop spans 15 amino acids. The CDR3, as DNA: TGTGCCAGCAGTCGATGGGCTGGGAATAACTATGGCTACACCTTC. Translated: CASSRWAGNNYGYTF.

About this clonotype itself: Its ends do not fully match the called genes, so a read error is possible. V is TRBV4-1 and J is TRBJ1-5; D is possibly TRBD1 (6 bases). The CDR3 extends over 16 amino acids. Germline CDR1 is MGHRA and CDR2 is YSYEKL. The CDR3 sequence is CESSTGFGNSDQPQHF. DNA of the CDR3: TGCGAAAGCAGCACAGGGTTCGGGAATAGCGATCAGCCCCAGCATTTT.

Sample share makes this clonotype medium-sized. This chain uses TRBV11-3 with TRBJ2-7; D remains unclear. The CDR3 is made up of 12 amino acids. Germline-derived CDR1 and CDR2 are SGHNT and YENEEA. V lost 3 bases and J lost 3, with 6 bases in between. CDR3 region: CASSLIDYEQYF. The CDR3 DNA sequence: TGTGCCAGCAGCTTGATAGACTACGAGCAGTACTTC.

Notes on this clonotype: A much larger clone lies a single base off, so this may be a read error. The chain employs TRBV20-1 and TRBJ2-2, with TRBD1 identical over 7 bases. The CDR3 runs 14 residues. Per germline, CDR1 DFQATT and CDR2 SNEGSKA (reference sequence). V shed 3 bases, J shed 9 bases, and the junction held 10 bases outside the gene matches. The CDR3 DNA follows: TGCAGTGCTAGCAGGGGGAGAATTCCCTGGGAGCTGTTTTTT. Protein product: CSASRGRIPWELFF.

Of note for this clonotype: Without the conserved terminal phenylalanine or tryptophan, this CDR3 likely stems from a read error. This sequence joins TRBV12-3 or TRBV12-4 and TRBJ2-2, with TRBD1 as a possible D gene (6 bases). Trimming pared 6 bases from V and 8 bases from J, leaving 28 bases between. CDR3 length equals 18 residues. The CDR3 reads CASSRVPLSERGSGELFL. CDR3 bases: TGTGCCAGCAGCCGTGTGCCCCTCAGCGAGAGGGGGTCGGGGGAGCTGTTTCTT.

Concerning this clonotype itself: This CDR3 fails to terminate in the conserved phenylalanine or tryptophan, so it likely reflects a read error. This rearrangement joins TRBV7-8 to TRBJ2-2, with D maybe TRBD1 (6 bases). The CDR3 spans 15 residues. The ends were cut back, 1 base at V and 7 bases at J, with 13 bases in the middle. Germline-derived CDR1 and CDR2 are SGHVS and FQNEAQ. CDR3 in DNA: TGTGCCAGCAGCTTAGACAGGGTCGACAGCGGGGAGCTGTTTCTT. Translated, it gives CASSLDRVDSGELFL.

Details on this clonotype: Here the CDR3 omits its conserved ending phenylalanine or tryptophan, so a read error is the likely source. The DNA is omitted, as the CDR3 cannot be located on it reliably, and the CDR3 follows TCRdb's listing. This rearrangement joins TRBV29-1 to TRBJ2-4; TRBD1 is taken as the D call from the table, unchecked against the DNA. The CDR3 comprises 14 residues, both ends counted. Germline V lookup: CDR1 SQVTM, CDR2 ANQGSEA. CDR3 sequence: CSVEDVTGNNIRYY.

This clonotype occurred many times. V usage is TRBV5-5 and J usage is TRBJ2-1; tentative D call: TRBD1 (5 bases). This CDR3 region has 13 residues. CDR1 SGHKS and CDR2 YYEKEE come from the germline V gene (reference sequence). Trimming pared 4 bases from V and 16 bases from J, leaving 21 bases between. In DNA form, the CDR3 reads TGTGCCAGCAGCCTGGCAGGGCAGGGCCCGGAATTCTTC. Protein: CASSLAGQGPEFF.

This chain joins TRBV12-3 or TRBV12-4 and TRBJ2-1; D is ambiguous. This CDR3 contains 16 residues. V was trimmed by 8 bases and J by 0 bases, leaving 17 bases between them. CDR3: CASGPGDASSYNEQFF. The CDR3 region has the DNA TGTGCCAGCGGCCCTGGGGATGCCTCCTCCTACAATGAGCAGTTCTTC.

Worth noting for this clonotype: A junction end diverges from the germline sequence, so it may reflect a read error. The V call is TRBV25-1, the J call TRBJ2-1; D is possibly TRBD2 (5 bases). The germline gives CDR1 MGHDK, CDR2 SYGVNS. This CDR3 has 13 residues. CDR3 DNA sequence: TGTGCCAGCAGTGGCGGGTTAGTCATTGAGCACTTCTTC. Amino acid sequence: CASSGGLVIEHFF.

The rearrangement joins TRBV11-1 to TRBJ2-2; the D gene is possibly TRBD2 (5 bases). The CDR3 sequence is 14 residues long. Germline assignment: CDR1 SGHAT and CDR2 FQDESV (reference sequence). V was trimmed by 6 bases and J by 15 bases, leaving 23 bases between them. This CDR3 is CASRHTSGTGEVFF. The CDR3 DNA reads TGTGCCAGCAGACATACTAGTGGCACCGGGGAAGTGTTTTTT.

Remarks on this clonotype: This CDR3 is missing its conserved last phenylalanine or tryptophan, likely due to a read error. The gene calls are TRBV6-2 or TRBV6-3 and TRBJ2-7; D might be TRBD1 or TRBD2, each matching 5 bases. CDR1 and CDR2 from the germline V gene are MNHEY and SVGEGT. The CDR3 spans 13 residues. DNA of the CDR3: TGTGCGAGCAAGGGACCCACCCGTGACGAGCAGTACTTA. This codes for CASKGPTRDEQYL.

With respect to this clonotype: One end of the junction varies from germline; a read error may be responsible. The V and J genes are TRBV29-1 and TRBJ1-1, with 7 bases matching TRBD1. This CDR3 spans 13 amino acids. From germline, CDR1 is SQVTM and CDR2 ANQGSEA. The CDR3 DNA reads TGCAGCGACTCGGCAGGGGGGAACACTGAAGCTATCTTT. It translates to CSDSAGGNTEAIF.